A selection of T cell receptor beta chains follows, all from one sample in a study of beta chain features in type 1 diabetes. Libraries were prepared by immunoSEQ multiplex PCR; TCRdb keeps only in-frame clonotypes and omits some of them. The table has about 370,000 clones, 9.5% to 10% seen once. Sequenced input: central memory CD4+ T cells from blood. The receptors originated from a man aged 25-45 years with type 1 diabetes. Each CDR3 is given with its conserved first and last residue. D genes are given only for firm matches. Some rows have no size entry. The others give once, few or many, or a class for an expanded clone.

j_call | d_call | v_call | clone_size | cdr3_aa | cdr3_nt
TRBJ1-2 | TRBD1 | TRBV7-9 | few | CASSLGGQGDYGYTF | TGTGCCAGCAGCTTAGGTGGACAGGGGGACTATGGCTACACCTTC
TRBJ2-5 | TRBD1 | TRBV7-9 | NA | CASSFAGGGKTQYF | TGTGCCAGCAGCTTTGCAGGGGGCGGGAAGACCCAGTACTTC
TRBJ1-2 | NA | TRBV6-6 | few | CASTPNGDYGYTF | TGTGCCAGCACCCCCAATGGTGACTATGGCTACACCTTC
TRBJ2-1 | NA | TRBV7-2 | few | CASSLNGFNVEQFF | TGTGCCAGCAGCTTAAATGGTTTTAATGTAGAGCAGTTCTTC
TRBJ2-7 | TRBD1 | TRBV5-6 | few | CASSKTGARTYEQYF | TGTGCCAGCAGCAAAACAGGGGCCCGAACATACGAGCAGTACTTC
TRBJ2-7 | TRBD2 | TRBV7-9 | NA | CASSLLGTSTYEQYF | TGTGCCAGCAGCTTACTTGGGACTAGCACCTACGAGCAGTACTTC
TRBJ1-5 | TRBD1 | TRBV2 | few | CASSGDRGHGAPNQPQHF | TGTGCCAGCAGTGGGGACAGGGGGCACGGGGCCCCTAATCAGCCCCAGCATTTT
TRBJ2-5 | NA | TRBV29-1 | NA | CSVGGRARRETQYF | TGCAGCGTGGGGGGACGGGCACGGCGGGAGACCCAGTACTTC
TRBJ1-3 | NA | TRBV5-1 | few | CASREGNTGPGNTIYF | TGCGCCAGCAGAGAGGGAAACACAGGACCGGGAAACACCATATATTTT
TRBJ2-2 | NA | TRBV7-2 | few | CASSSQGIGELFF | TGTGCCAGCAGCTCACAGGGAATCGGGGAGCTGTTTTTT
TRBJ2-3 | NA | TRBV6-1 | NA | CASSEARVSTDTQYF | TGTGCCAGCAGTGAAGCGCGGGTCAGCACAGATACGCAGTATTTT
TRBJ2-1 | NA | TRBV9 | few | CASSTNNEQFF | TGTGCCAGCAGCACAAACAATGAGCAGTTCTTC
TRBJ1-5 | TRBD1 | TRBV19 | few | CASSIGGGGGLPQHF | TGTGCCAGTAGTATCGGCGGGGGAGGGGGCCTGCCCCAGCATTTT
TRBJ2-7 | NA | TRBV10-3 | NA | CASSRVGIGSYEQYF | TGTGCCAGCAGCCGTGTTGGCATTGGCTCCTACGAGCAGTACTTC
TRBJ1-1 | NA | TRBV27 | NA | CASSFGGNTEAFF | TGTGCCAGCAGTTTTGGGGGGAACACTGAAGCTTTCTTT
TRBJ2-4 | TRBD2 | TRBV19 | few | CASRPGGSNIQYF | TGTGCCAGTAGACCGGGAGGGTCAAACATTCAGTACTTC
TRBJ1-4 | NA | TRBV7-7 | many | CASSPGLGVEKLFF | TGTGCCAGCAGCCCAGGGCTCGGTGTTGAAAAACTGTTTTTT
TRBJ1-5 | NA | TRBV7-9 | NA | CASSASHSNQPQHF | TGTGCCAGCAGCGCCAGTCATAGCAATCAGCCCCAGCATTTT
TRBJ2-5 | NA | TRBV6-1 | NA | CASKRDLQETQYF | TGTGCCAGCAAACGGGACTTGCAAGAGACCCAGTACTTC
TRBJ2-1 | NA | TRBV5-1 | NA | CASSSGGVSYNEQFF | TGCGCCAGCAGCTCAGGGGGGGTATCCTACAATGAGCAGTTCTTC
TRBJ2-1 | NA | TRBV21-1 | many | CASSKWQAYGRNSYNEQFF | TGTGCCAGCAGCAAATGGCAGGCCTACGGCAGAAACTCCTACAATGAGCAGTTCTTC
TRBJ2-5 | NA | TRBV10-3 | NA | CAISDGDHQETQYF | TGTGCCATCAGTGACGGAGACCATCAAGAGACCCAGTACTTC